This T cell receptor beta chain originates from a study of cytomegalovirus exposure and HLA in healthy donors. Notes on the study in general: Associated with cytomegalovirus, according to the listing, were fewer than 200 TCR beta chains.

Per germline, CDR1 MGHDK and CDR2 SYGVNS. V lost 6 bases, J lost 8 bases, and 10 bases lay in between. The CDR3 sequence is 11 residues long. Regarding this clone: Antigen: not known.

The method was immunoSEQ multiplex PCR; TCRdb's version includes in-frame clones alone and lacks a portion of them. Of some 44,000 clones listed, more than 85% were seen once; the top ten hold about 5%. The chain uses TRBV25-1 and TRBJ1-2; the D gene is possibly TRBD1 (6 bases). Specimen: PBMCs. The source of this sequence is a young man in good health and CMV-seronegative. CDR3 coding DNA: TGTGCCAGCAGAACAGGGTGGGGCTACACCTTC. Encoded protein: CASRTGWGYTF.